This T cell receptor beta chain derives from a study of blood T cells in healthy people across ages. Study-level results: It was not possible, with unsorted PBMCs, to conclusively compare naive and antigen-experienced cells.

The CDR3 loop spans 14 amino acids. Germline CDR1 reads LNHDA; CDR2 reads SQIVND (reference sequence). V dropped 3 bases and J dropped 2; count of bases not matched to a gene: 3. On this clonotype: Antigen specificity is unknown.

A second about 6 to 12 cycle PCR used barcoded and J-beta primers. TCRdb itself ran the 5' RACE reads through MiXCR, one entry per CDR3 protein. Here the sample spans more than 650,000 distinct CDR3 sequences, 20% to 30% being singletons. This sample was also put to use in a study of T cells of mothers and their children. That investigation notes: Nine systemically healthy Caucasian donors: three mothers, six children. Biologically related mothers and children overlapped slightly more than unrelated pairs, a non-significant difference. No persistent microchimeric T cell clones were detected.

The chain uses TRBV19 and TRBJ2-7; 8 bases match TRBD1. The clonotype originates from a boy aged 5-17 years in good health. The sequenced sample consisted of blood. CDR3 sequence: CASSMLGQAYEQYF. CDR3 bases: TGTGCCAGTAGTATGCTGGGACAGGCCTACGAGCAGTACTTC.